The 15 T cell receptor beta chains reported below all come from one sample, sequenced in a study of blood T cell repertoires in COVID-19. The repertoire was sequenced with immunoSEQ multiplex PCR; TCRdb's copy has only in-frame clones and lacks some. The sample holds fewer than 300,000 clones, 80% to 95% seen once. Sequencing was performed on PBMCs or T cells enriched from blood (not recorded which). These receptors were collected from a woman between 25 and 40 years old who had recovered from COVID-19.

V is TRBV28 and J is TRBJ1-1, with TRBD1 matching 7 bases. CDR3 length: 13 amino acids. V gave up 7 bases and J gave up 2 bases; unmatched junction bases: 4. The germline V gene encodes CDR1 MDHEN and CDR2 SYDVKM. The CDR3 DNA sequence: TGTGCCAGCACGACAGGGACTAACACTGAAGCTTTCTTT. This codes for CASTTGTNTEAFF.

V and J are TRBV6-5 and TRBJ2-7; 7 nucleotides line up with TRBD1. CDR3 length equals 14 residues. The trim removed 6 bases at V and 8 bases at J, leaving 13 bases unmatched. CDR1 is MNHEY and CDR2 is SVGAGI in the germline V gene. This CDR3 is CASSQTGTPSQQYF. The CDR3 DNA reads TGTGCCAGCAGCCAGACAGGGACACCTAGCCAGCAGTACTTC.

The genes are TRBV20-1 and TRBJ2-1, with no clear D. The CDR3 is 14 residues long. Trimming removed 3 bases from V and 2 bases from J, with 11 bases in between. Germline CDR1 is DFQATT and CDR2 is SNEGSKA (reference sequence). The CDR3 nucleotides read TGCAGTGCTAGTATTAGTCTAACCTACAATGAGCAGTTCTTC. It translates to CSASISLTYNEQFF.

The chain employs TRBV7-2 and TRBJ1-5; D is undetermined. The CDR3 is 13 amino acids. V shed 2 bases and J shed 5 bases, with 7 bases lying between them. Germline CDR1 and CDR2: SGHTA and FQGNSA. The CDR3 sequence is CASSLQEDQPQHF. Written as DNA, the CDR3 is TGTGCCAGCAGCTTACAGGAGGATCAGCCCCAGCATTTT.

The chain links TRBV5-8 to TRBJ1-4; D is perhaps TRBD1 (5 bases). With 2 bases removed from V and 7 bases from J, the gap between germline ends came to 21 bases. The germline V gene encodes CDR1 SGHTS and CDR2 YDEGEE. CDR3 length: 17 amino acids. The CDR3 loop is CASSFHSGMSSGEKLFF. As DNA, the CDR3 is TGTGCCAGCAGCTTTCACTCAGGGATGAGTTCTGGTGAAAAACTGTTTTTT.

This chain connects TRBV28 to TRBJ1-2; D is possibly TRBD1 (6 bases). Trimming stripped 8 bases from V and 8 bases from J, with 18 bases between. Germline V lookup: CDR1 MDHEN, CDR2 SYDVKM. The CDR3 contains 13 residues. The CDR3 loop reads CASAVGQIKGYTF. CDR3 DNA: TGTGCCAGCGCGGTGGGACAAATAAAGGGCTACACCTTC.

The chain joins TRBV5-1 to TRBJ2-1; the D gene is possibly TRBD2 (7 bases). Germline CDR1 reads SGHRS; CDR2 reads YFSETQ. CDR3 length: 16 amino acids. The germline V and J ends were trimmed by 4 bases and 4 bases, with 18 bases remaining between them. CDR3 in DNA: TGCGCCAGCAGCACAGATATTAGGGGGGGTTACAATGAGCAGTTCTTC. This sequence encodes CASSTDIRGGYNEQFF.

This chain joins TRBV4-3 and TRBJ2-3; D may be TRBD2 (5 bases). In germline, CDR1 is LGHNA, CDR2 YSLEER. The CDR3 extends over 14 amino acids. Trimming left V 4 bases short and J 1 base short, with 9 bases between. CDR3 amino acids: CASSPGLRTDTQYF. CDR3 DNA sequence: TGCGCCAGCAGCCCCGGACTCCGCACAGATACGCAGTATTTT.

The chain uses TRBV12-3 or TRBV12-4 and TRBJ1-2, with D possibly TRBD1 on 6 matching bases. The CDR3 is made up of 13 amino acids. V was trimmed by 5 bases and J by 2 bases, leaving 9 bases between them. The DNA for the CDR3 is TGTGCCAGCAGTCCCGGACAGAACTATGGCTACACCTTC. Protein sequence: CASSPGQNYGYTF.

This CDR3 reads CASSSTTPEETQYF. CDR3 sequence (DNA): TGTGCCAGCAGCTCAACGACACCAGAAGAGACCCAGTACTTC. This rearrangement joins TRBV7-8 to TRBJ2-5; the D is unclear. Germline V gives CDR1 SGHVS, CDR2 FQNEAQ. The CDR3 consists of 14 residues. Trimming left V 4 bases short and J 3 bases short, with 12 bases between.

The CDR3 loop is CASSLVGPNTEAFF. The DNA for the CDR3 is TGTGCCAGCAGCTTGGTGGGGCCGAACACTGAAGCTTTCTTT. This chain uses TRBV5-6 with TRBJ1-1, with D possibly TRBD1 on 5 matching bases. The V end was cut by 0 bases, the J end by 1 base, with 7 bases between. Germline V gene lookup returns CDR1 SGHDT and CDR2 YYEEEE. This CDR3 spans 14 amino acids.

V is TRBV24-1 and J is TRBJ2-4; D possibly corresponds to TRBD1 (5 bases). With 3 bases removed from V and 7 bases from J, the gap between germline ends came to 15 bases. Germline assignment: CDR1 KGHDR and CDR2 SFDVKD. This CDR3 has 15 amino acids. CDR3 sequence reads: CATSDPGIEANIQYF. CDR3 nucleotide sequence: TGTGCCACCAGTGATCCAGGGATTGAGGCTAACATTCAGTACTTC.

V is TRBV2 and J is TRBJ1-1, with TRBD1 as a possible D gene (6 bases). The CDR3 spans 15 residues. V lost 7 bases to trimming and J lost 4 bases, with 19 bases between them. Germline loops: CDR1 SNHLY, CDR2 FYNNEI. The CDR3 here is CASISLGGASTEAFF. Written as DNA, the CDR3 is TGTGCCAGCATCTCCCTAGGGGGGGCGTCCACTGAAGCTTTCTTT.

Written as DNA, the CDR3 is TGTGCCAGCAGTATAACACTAGCGGCACACACAGATACGCAGTATTTT. It specifies CASSITLAAHTDTQYF. The V gene is TRBV2, the J gene TRBJ2-3; 8 nucleotides line up with TRBD2. The CDR3 totals 16 residues. Looked up from germline, CDR1 is SNHLY and CDR2 is FYNNEI. With V trimmed by 5 bases and J by 2 bases, 9 bases remained unmatched.

The CDR3 nucleotides read TGTGCCAGCAAATCTCCCCAAGGGGATGGCTACACCTTC. Protein: CASKSPQGDGYTF. The chain joins TRBV9 to TRBJ1-2; possible D gene TRBD1, 5 bases. The V and J ends lost 6 bases and 6 bases respectively, with 15 bases between them. The CDR3 consists of 13 residues. In germline, CDR1 is SGDLS, CDR2 YYNGEE.